This TCR beta chain was found in a study of human T cells and chemical hapten exposure. One entry per CDR3 protein, called by TCRdb with MiXCR from the RACE reads. The sample includes about 340,000 distinct CDR3 sequences, approximately 6.3% of them seen just once. The time point is: patch test 1, 2 weeks after DPC sensitization. The sample's treatment: therapeutic diphenylcyclopropenone sensitization with weekly scalp DPC. CDR3 size: 15 residues. Trimming stripped 7 bases from V and 0 bases from J, with 10 bases between. CDR1 is MNHEY, CDR2 SVGAGI, per germline. The chain employs TRBV6-5 and TRBJ2-6; either TRBD1 or TRBD2 may fit D (6 bases each). Sequences were derived from whole blood, sampled in connection with sensitization to the hapten diphenylcyclopropenone (DPC). This receptor was taken from a woman between 18 and 29 years old with alopecia areata. Some clones in this sample may be carry-over from other donors' samples. The CDR3: CASMGGSSGANVLTF. The CDR3 DNA reads as TGTGCCAGCATGGGGGGCAGCTCTGGGGCCAACGTCCTGACTTTC.